The TCR beta chain under discussion was sequenced for a study of T-cell reconstitution after alpha-beta-depleted transplantation in children (dated by TCRdb to the mid-2010s). Some background on the complete study: T-cell immune reconstitution after TCRalphabeta/CD19-depleted allogeneic hematopoietic cell transplantation in children was quantitatively tracked in the study by means of TCR repertoire profiling. Broader findings and caveats from the paper: Over the following months the frequencies of hyperexpanded clones went down, and after one year T-cell counts and TCRbeta diversity were mostly credited to newly produced T cells. The apparently early alphabetaT-cell count recovery about two months after transplant was reportedly dependent on only several hundred rapidly expanded clones derived from non-depleted graft cells. In some patients, high TCRbeta diversity at day 60 was attributed to recipient T cells and intrathymic progenitors that had survived conditioning.

At the junction V is shortened by 1 base and J by 2 bases, with 6 bases in between. The germline V gene specifies SGHDN as CDR1 and FVKESK as CDR2. The CDR3 measures 13 amino acids from cysteine to phenylalanine. Only the CDR3 DNA stays, 39 bases, in frame from base 1. The library was produced with PCR. Sequencing relied on an Illumina HiSeq 2500. To normalize quantification of the TCRbeta repertoire, the TCR libraries were built with molecular barcoding that relied on unique molecular identifiers. TCRdb handled the public reads itself, with Q25 trimming in fastp and clone calling in MiXCR, and kept productive beta chains. Each record represents a unique CDR3 protein, reported with the most common genes and DNA among its rows. The sample table contains 250,000 to 300,000 distinct CDR3 sequences; only one count was recorded for 11% of them. Around 22% of the sample rests with the top ten. Per the publication, the treatment or condition label means: allogeneic hematopoietic cell transplantation with graft depleted of TCRalphabeta T cells and CD19 B cells. Transplant recipients were children who received TCRalphabeta/CD19-depleted allogeneic hematopoietic cell grafts.

This clonotype was counted between two and nine times. Its target antigen remains unknown. No base-level quality is on record; no much larger clone is a single base apart. The TCR comes from a male patient between 2 and 10 years old who had a stem cell transplant for chronic granulomatous disease, so the T cells may come from the graft donor. The input for sequencing was peripheral blood, taken 180 days after TCRalphabeta/CD19-depleted stem cell transplant. In this chain, TRBV14 is recombined with TRBJ2-7; the D gene remains uncertain. The CDR3 protein: CASSQAATYEQYF. The DNA sequence is given as TGTGCCAGCAGCCAAGCGGCGACCTACGAGCAGTACTTC.